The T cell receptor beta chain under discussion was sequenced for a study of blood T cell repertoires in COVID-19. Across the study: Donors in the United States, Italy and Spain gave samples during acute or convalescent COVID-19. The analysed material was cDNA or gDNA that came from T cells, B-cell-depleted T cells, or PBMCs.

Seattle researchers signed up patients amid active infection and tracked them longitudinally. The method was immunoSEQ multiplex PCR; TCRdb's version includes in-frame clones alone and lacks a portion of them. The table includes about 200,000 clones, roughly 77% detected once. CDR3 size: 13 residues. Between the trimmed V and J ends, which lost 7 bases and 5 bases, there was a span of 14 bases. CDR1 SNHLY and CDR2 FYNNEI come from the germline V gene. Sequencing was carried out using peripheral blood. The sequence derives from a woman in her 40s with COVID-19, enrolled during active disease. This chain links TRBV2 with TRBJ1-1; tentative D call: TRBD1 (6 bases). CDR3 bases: TGTGCCAGCACCAATGAGGGGGGGACTGAAGCTTTCTTT. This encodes CASTNEGGTEAFF.